This TCR beta chain comes out of a study of response to subunit inactivated influenza vaccine. In TCRdb, the RT-PCR reads were re-called with MiXCR into one record per CDR3 protein. The table shows hundreds of thousands of distinct CDR3 sequences, with 12% to 15% occurring only once. Points on this clonotype: Its antigen is unknown.

Study findings and constraints: Only a handful of new T cells, the authors suggested, are recruited with each seasonal influenza vaccination.

V dropped 0 bases and J dropped 3 bases, with 11 bases sitting between them. Looked up from germline, CDR1 is SEHNR and CDR2 is FQNEAQ (reference sequence). The CDR3 runs 16 residues. The sequences come from PBMCs from blood, collected approximately 15 days before vaccination. The rearrangement links TRBV7-9 to TRBJ2-2; no reliable D call. The receptor comes from a man aged 50 to 60 who received an inactivated influenza vaccine. The CDR3 sequence: CASSLARSLDTGELFF. CDR3 in DNA: TGTGCCAGCAGCTTAGCGCGAAGCTTAGACACCGGGGAGCTGTTTTTT.